This is a list of T cell receptor beta chains from one sample in a study of blood T cell repertoires in COVID-19. Libraries were prepared by immunoSEQ multiplex PCR; TCRdb keeps only in-frame clonotypes and omits some of them. The profile shows 270,000 or so clones, approximately 77% of them singletons. Sequencing was done on a sample of peripheral blood. The source of these receptors is a woman younger than 30 with acute or convalescent COVID-19. Both conserved end residues are part of each CDR3. A D gene is named only where the DNA matches it firmly. Part of the rows lack a size; the others show once, few, many or a class for expanded clones.

J gene	D gene	V gene	clone size	CDR3 DNA	CDR3 protein
TRBJ1-2	TRBD1	TRBV6-5	NA	TGTGCCAGCAGTTACTCGCAGGGGGGCTATGGCTACACCTTC	CASSYSQGGYGYTF
TRBJ2-2	NA	TRBV27	NA	TGTGCCAGCACCCTCACAGGGAGACTGAACACCGGGGAGCTGTTTTTT	CASTLTGRLNTGELFF
TRBJ1-1	NA	TRBV10-3	NA	TGTGCCATCAGTGAGTCTGGTGGACAGCCCCTGGGCACTGAAGCTTTCTTT	CAISESGGQPLGTEAFF
TRBJ2-7	NA	TRBV9	NA	TGTGCCAGCAGCGTAGGTGCCGGTGATTACGAGCAGTACTTC	CASSVGAGDYEQYF
TRBJ2-2	TRBD2	TRBV27	NA	TGTGCCAGCAGTTCCCCTAGCGGGAGTCTGGCCGGGGAGCTGTTTTTT	CASSSPSGSLAGELFF
TRBJ1-2	TRBD1	TRBV27	NA	TGTGCCAGCAGTTTACGTGGGACAGGCCTTTATGGCTACACCTTC	CASSLRGTGLYGYTF
TRBJ2-2	NA	TRBV24-1	NA	TGTGCCACCAGTGACCCTACTTCACAGGAAGCCAACACCGGGGAGCTGTTTTTT	CATSDPTSQEANTGELFF
TRBJ2-7	TRBD2	TRBV27	NA	TGTGCCAGCAGTTTATATCCGGGGACTAGTGGCGAGCAGTACTTC	CASSLYPGTSGEQYF
TRBJ2-7	TRBD1	TRBV7-2	NA	TGTGCCAGCAGTTCAGACAGGGGTGAAGTTTCCCGAGGGGGGCAGTACTTC	CASSSDRGEVSRGGQYF
TRBJ2-5	TRBD1	TRBV7-6	once	TGTGCCAGCAGCATCGGACAGGCACAAGAGACCCAGTACTTC	CASSIGQAQETQYF
TRBJ2-7	NA	TRBV9	NA	TGTGCCAGCAGCCCCCCGGGACACCACTCCTACGAGCAGTACTTC	CASSPPGHHSYEQYF
TRBJ2-2	NA	TRBV6-5	NA	TGTGCCAGCCAGGGGCTAGCGGACACCGGGGAGCTGTTTTTT	CASQGLADTGELFF
TRBJ2-7	TRBD2	TRBV18	once	TGTGCCAGCTCACTATCCGGGACTAGCTACGAGCAGTACTTC	CASSLSGTSYEQYF
TRBJ1-1	NA	TRBV27	NA	TGTGCCAGCAGTTTTCAGGGGTATGGCGTAGCTTTCTTT	CASSFQGYGVAFF
TRBJ2-5	TRBD1	TRBV6-1	NA	TGTGCCAGCAGTGAACCTTGGACAGGGGAGCGAGAGACCCAGTACTTC	CASSEPWTGERETQYF
TRBJ2-1	TRBD2	TRBV6-2/TRBV6-3	many	TGTGCCAGCAGTTACTCGATGTGGGAGGGCCTAATGAATGAGCAGTTCTTC	CASSYSMWEGLMNEQFF
TRBJ2-1	TRBD2	TRBV9	NA	TGTGCCAGCAGCTATCCGGGACTAGCGGGAGTCATCAATGAGCAGTTCTTC	CASSYPGLAGVINEQFF
TRBJ2-1	TRBD2	TRBV6-1	NA	TGTGCCAGCAGTGAACTGGGACTAGTTGTCCATGAGCAGTTCTTC	CASSELGLVVHEQFF